These 32 T cell receptor beta chains originate from one sample sequenced in a study of post-analysis software for immune sequencing data. Their antigen targets remain unknown. Built from TCR beta cDNA, the libraries had unique molecular identifiers in them. TCRdb reprocessed the PCR reads with MiXCR, giving one entry per CDR3 protein. The table lists approximately 440,000 distinct CDR3 sequences, roughly 45% of them singletons. Study-wide results and caveats: A handful of TRBV segments, including TRBV5-6, TRBV5-1 and TRBV20-1, were more frequent in patients than controls.

The sequenced material came from blood. The receptors derive from a girl aged 10 to 17 with multiple sclerosis.

The V gene is TRBV11-3, the J gene TRBJ1-1; D unclear. V lost 4 bases and J 3 bases, leaving 9 bases between the germline ends. Per germline, CDR1 SGHNT and CDR2 YENEEA. This CDR3 region has 13 residues. The CDR3 bases are TGTGCCAGCAGCTCATCCAGTGACACTGAAGCTTTCTTT. Residues: CASSSSSDTEAFF.

The J gene is TRBJ2-1, the V gene TRBV10-2; 9 nucleotides match TRBD2. The germline V gene encodes CDR1 WSHSY and CDR2 SAAADI. The CDR3 length is 14 residues. The ends lost 8 bases at V and 6 bases at J; junction bases unmatched: 8. The CDR3 region has the DNA TGCGCCAGCCAGCCTGCGGGAGGGCCCAATGAGCAGTTCTTC. Translated: CASQPAGGPNEQFF.

This clonotype was found once. The rearrangement uses TRBV27 and TRBJ2-4; TRBD2 aligns across 9 bases. TRBJ2-7 explains the end of the DNA better; the J call may be wrong. CDR3 length: 14 amino acids. Germline loops: CDR1 MNHEY, CDR2 SMNVEV (reference sequence). The CDR3 spells CASSWNSGSYEQYF. CDR3 nucleotides: TGTGCCAGCAGTTGGAATAGCGGGAGCTACGAGCAGTACTTC.

This clonotype came up a few times. V and J are TRBV7-8 and TRBJ2-5, with TRBD2 matching over 7 bases. The V gene's germline CDR1 is SGHVS and CDR2 FQNEAQ. After removal of 3 bases from V and 2 bases from J, the junction contained 0 bases not matched to a gene. The CDR3 sequence is 13 residues long. The CDR3 sequence is CASSFSGQETQYF. CDR3 nucleotide sequence: TGTGCCAGCAGCTTTAGCGGGCAAGAGACCCAGTACTTC.

The chain joins TRBV28 to TRBJ1-6; 7 positions agree with TRBD1. With 3 bases clipped from V and 10 bases from J, the junction kept 9 bases outside the gene matches. Germline V lookup: CDR1 MDHEN, CDR2 SYDVKM. There are 15 residues in the CDR3. CDR3 DNA sequence: TGTGCCAGCAGTTTTTTACAGGGGTTCGCGTCACCCCTCCACTTT. Translation: CASSFLQGFASPLHF.

This clonotype showed up just once. This chain joins TRBV9 and TRBJ1-2; 12 positions agree with TRBD1. V lost 3 bases, J lost 8 bases, and 8 bases stayed unmatched. Germline V CDR1 and CDR2: SGDLS, YYNGEE. The CDR3 runs to 15 residues. The CDR3 DNA reads TGTGCCAGCAGCGGAACCGGGACAGGGGGCCACGGCTACACCTTC. Encoded protein: CASSGTGTGGHGYTF.

The V gene is TRBV6-2 or TRBV6-3, the J gene TRBJ2-7; no definite D call. Germline loops: CDR1 MNHEY, CDR2 SVGEGT. V lost 0 bases and J 6 bases, leaving 15 bases between the germline ends. The CDR3 spans 15 residues. The DNA of the CDR3 is TGTGCCAGCAGTTACTCGGCAGCCCCTCTCTCCGAGCAGTACTTC. This encodes CASSYSAAPLSEQYF.

The chain employs TRBV10-3 and TRBJ1-2, with D unresolved. The germline CDR1 and CDR2 sequences are ENHRY and SYGVKD. V dropped 4 bases and J dropped 4 bases, with 4 bases sitting between them. CDR3 length: 11 residues. DNA of the CDR3: TGTGCCATCAGTGCGGGCTATGGCTACACCTTC. It yields the protein CAISAGYGYTF.

The chain employs TRBV20-1 and TRBJ2-1; 12 nucleotides agree with TRBD2. Germline V gene sequence: CDR1 DFQATT, CDR2 SNEGSKA (reference sequence). The CDR3 consists of 14 residues. V shed 5 bases, J shed 6 bases, and the junction held 5 bases outside the gene matches. The CDR3 DNA sequence: TGCAGTGCTCCCCCTAGCGGGAGGGTCAATGAGCAGTTCTTC. This sequence encodes CSAPPSGRVNEQFF.

In its sample, this clonotype was seen many times. The chain is built from TRBV20-1 and TRBJ2-5; weak D call: TRBD2 (5 bases). The germline V and J ends were trimmed by 1 base and 4 bases, with 10 bases remaining between them. CDR1 DFQATT and CDR2 SNEGSKA come from the germline V gene (reference sequence). The CDR3 spans 13 residues. The CDR3 DNA is TGCAGTGCTAGAGGCGGACTTACAGAGACCCAGTACTTC. Translating gives CSARGGLTETQYF.

The V call is TRBV12-3 or TRBV12-4, the J call TRBJ2-7, with D possibly being TRBD2 (5 bases). V was clipped by 6 bases and J by 0 bases, with 15 bases between them. This CDR3 region has 15 residues. The CDR3 coding sequence is TGTGCCAGCAGCTCCTTAGTTGAGGGCTCCTACGAGCAGTACTTC. As protein: CASSSLVEGSYEQYF.

This sequence joins TRBV6-2 or TRBV6-3 and TRBJ2-4; 11 bases line up with TRBD2. The assigned J gene may be wrong: the sequence end matches TRBJ2-7 better. The CDR3 is 13 residues long. Germline V lookup: CDR1 MNHEY, CDR2 SVGEGT. The CDR3 region is CASRRLAGNEQYF. The CDR3 DNA is TGTGCCAGCAGGAGACTAGCGGGAAACGAGCAGTACTTC.

The V and J genes are TRBV7-3 and TRBJ2-1, with TRBD2 matching 10 bases. Germline assignment: CDR1 SGHTA and CDR2 FQGTGA. V dropped 5 bases and J dropped 11; count of bases not matched to a gene: 3. The CDR3 is made up of 12 amino acids. The CDR3 reads CASSLLAGKQFF. CDR3 bases: TGTGCCAGCAGCCTACTAGCGGGAAAGCAGTTCTTC.

The CDR3 coding sequence is TGTGCCATCAGAGCGGGAGGCCCCACAGATACGCAGTATTTT. Translation gives CAIRAGGPTDTQYF. V usage is TRBV10-3 and J usage is TRBJ2-3, with 9 bases identical to TRBD2. CDR1 and CDR2 (germline): ENHRY, SYGVKD. The CDR3 is made up of 14 amino acids. J was trimmed by 2 bases and V by 6 bases; bases with no gene match: 3.

V usage is TRBV20-1 and J usage is TRBJ1-5, with D perhaps matching TRBD1 (6 bases). Germline loops: CDR1 DFQATT, CDR2 SNEGSKA (reference sequence). Trimming left V 3 bases short and J 1 base short, with 13 bases between. There are 15 residues in the CDR3. The CDR3: CSASWGHLSNQPQHF. Written as DNA, the CDR3 is TGCAGTGCTAGCTGGGGACACTTAAGCAATCAGCCCCAGCATTTT.

There are a few counts of this clonotype. The J gene is TRBJ2-1, the V gene TRBV28, with TRBD2 matching 10 bases. The V gene's germline CDR1 is MDHEN and CDR2 SYDVKM. CDR3 size: 16 residues. After removal of 6 bases from V and 7 bases from J, the junction contained 12 bases not matched to a gene. The CDR3 loop is CASRRVRASGRNEQFF. The CDR3 DNA sequence: TGTGCCAGCAGGCGGGTCCGAGCTAGCGGGAGAAATGAGCAGTTCTTC.

The chain has TRBV25-1 and TRBJ2-1; 7 bases match TRBD1. The CDR3 sequence is 16 residues long. V gave up 5 bases and J gave up 7 bases; unmatched junction bases: 14. CDR1 and CDR2 (germline): MGHDK, SYGVNS. This CDR3 is CASSPNVKGARNEQFF. The CDR3 nucleotides are TGTGCCAGCAGTCCTAACGTGAAGGGGGCGCGAAATGAGCAGTTCTTC.

This clonotype was recorded a few times. The chain is built from TRBV20-1 and TRBJ1-4; possible D gene TRBD1, 5 bases. The CDR3 loop spans 15 amino acids. Trimming took off 6 bases at V and 2 bases at J, with 16 bases between the two ends. CDR1 DFQATT and CDR2 SNEGSKA come from the germline V gene (reference sequence). For the CDR3, the DNA is TGCAGTGCCAGTGGGGGTGGCTCCACTAATGAAAAACTGTTTTTT. The encoded protein is CSASGGGSTNEKLFF.

This chain connects TRBV5-1 to TRBJ2-1; the D call may be TRBD1 or TRBD2 (5 bases each). The CDR3 contains 16 residues. Trimming left V 1 base short and J 4 bases short, with 15 bases between. CDR1 is SGHRS, CDR2 YFSETQ, per germline. The CDR3, as DNA: TGCGCCAGCAGCTTGAGGGACGGACTTCGGTACAATGAGCAGTTCTTC. This gives the protein CASSLRDGLRYNEQFF.

The V and J genes are TRBV29-1 and TRBJ2-5, with 16 bases identical to TRBD2. This CDR3 contains 16 residues. The germline V gene has CDR1 SQVTM and CDR2 ANQGSEA. The V segment lost 6 bases and the J segment 0 bases; nucleotides outside the gene matches: 4. CDR3 region: CSVTGLAGGNQETQYF. In DNA, the CDR3 is TGCAGCGTGACGGGACTAGCGGGAGGGAACCAAGAGACCCAGTACTTC. The complete variable domain, with remaining parts taken from reference TRBV29-1 and TRBJ2-5, reads SAVISQKPSRDICQRGTSLTIQCQVDSQVTMMFWYRQQPGQSLTLIATANQGSEATYESGFVIDKFPISRPNLTFSTLTVSNMSPEDSSIYLCSVTGLAGGNQETQYFGPGTRLLVL.

A single count supports this clonotype. This rearrangement joins TRBV4-1 to TRBJ2-3; 7 bases line up with TRBD2. Looked up from germline, CDR1 is MGHRA and CDR2 is YSYEKL. The CDR3 sequence is 18 residues long. The V segment lost 4 bases and the J segment 1 base; nucleotides outside the gene matches: 14. DNA of the CDR3: TGCGCCAGCAGCCGACAAGCCCTGACTAGCTGGGGCACAGATACGCAGTATTTT. It translates to CASSRQALTSWGTDTQYF.

The chain recombines TRBV27 with TRBJ1-5; D unclear. CDR3 length: 12 residues. Trimming took off 4 bases at V and 6 bases at J, with 7 bases between the two ends. In germline, CDR1 is MNHEY, CDR2 SMNVEV (reference sequence). The CDR3 is CASSSAGQPQHF. In nucleotides, the CDR3 is TGTGCCAGCAGTTCCGCAGGTCAGCCCCAGCATTTT.

In this sample, this clonotype turned up a few times. V and J are TRBV5-1 and TRBJ2-1; 10 bases map to TRBD2. Germline V gives CDR1 SGHRS, CDR2 YFSETQ. With V trimmed by 0 bases and J by 4 bases, 4 bases remained unmatched. The CDR3 runs 16 residues. The CDR3, as DNA: TGCGCCAGCAGCTTGGCGGGACTAGCGATGTACAATGAGCAGTTCTTC. Encoded protein: CASSLAGLAMYNEQFF. The entire variable domain, with the rest obtained from reference TRBV5-1 and TRBJ2-1, is as follows: KAGVTQTPRYLIKTRGQQVTLSCSPISGHRSVSWYQQTPGQGLQFLFEYFSETQRNKGNFPGRFSGRQFSNSRSEMNVSTLELGDSALYLCASSLAGLAMYNEQFFGPGTRLTVL.

This clonotype was found a few times. The J gene is TRBJ2-7, the V gene TRBV20-1; D ambiguous. The germline V and J ends were trimmed by 5 bases and 10 bases, with 15 bases remaining between them. This CDR3 comprises 11 residues. Germline V CDR1 and CDR2: DFQATT, SNEGSKA (reference sequence). The CDR3 bases are TGCAGTGCTTCCACCGGTTTGCCCCAGTACTTC. It yields the protein CSASTGLPQYF.

V gene TRBV4-2 combines with J gene TRBJ2-1; 12 bases align to TRBD2. The CDR3 is made up of 19 amino acids. The V segment lost 0 bases and the J segment 8 bases; nucleotides outside the gene matches: 14. CDR1 and CDR2 (germline): LGHNA, YNFKEQ. CDR3 region: CASSQDFRLAGGLVYEQFF. In DNA form, the CDR3 reads TGTGCCAGCAGCCAAGATTTTCGTCTAGCGGGAGGGTTGGTATATGAGCAGTTCTTC.

This clonotype came up a few times. The gene calls are TRBV7-8 and TRBJ2-5; 15 nucleotides match TRBD2. Per the germline V gene, CDR1 is SGHVS and CDR2 is FQNEAQ. This CDR3 spans 18 amino acids. The V and J ends lost 4 bases and 4 bases, in that order; junction bases with no gene match: 10. The CDR3 reads CASSSGTAGLAGGETQYF. Here the CDR3 DNA reads TGTGCCAGCAGCTCTGGGACGGCGGGACTAGCGGGAGGAGAGACCCAGTACTTC.

On this clonotype itself: A much larger clone lies one base from this, so it may be a read error. This chain uses TRBV7-2 with TRBJ2-5, with TRBD1 matching over 8 bases. This CDR3 contains 15 residues. V was pared by 0 bases and J by 5 bases, with 5 bases of the junction left unmatched. Per the germline V gene, CDR1 is SGHTA and CDR2 is FQGNSA. This CDR3 reads CASSLARGQGETQYF. In DNA, the CDR3 is TGTGCCAGCAGCTTAGCCAGGGGGCAGGGGGAGACCCAGTACTTC. The full variable domain, with the rest looked up from reference TRBV7-2 and TRBJ2-5, is GAGVSQSPSNKVTEKGKDVELRCDPISGHTALYWYRQSLGQGLEFLIYFQGNSAPDKSGLPSDRFSAERTGGSVSTLTIQRTQQEDSAVYLCASSLARGQGETQYFGPGTRLLVL.

The chain employs TRBV20-1 and TRBJ1-1; D is unclear. Germline CDR1 DFQATT, CDR2 SNEGSKA (reference sequence). The CDR3 is 14 residues long. The germline V and J ends were trimmed by 3 bases and 1 base, with 12 bases remaining between them. CDR3: CSASWRSWNTEAFF. CDR3 DNA: TGCAGTGCTAGCTGGCGGAGTTGGAACACTGAAGCTTTCTTT.

This clonotype was observed a handful of times. V usage is TRBV7-2 and J usage is TRBJ1-1, with 7 bases aligning to TRBD1. This CDR3 region has 13 residues. CDR1 SGHTA and CDR2 FQGNSA come from the germline V gene. The J segment lost 0 bases and the V segment lost 9 bases, leaving 4 bases of the junction unmatched. The CDR3 coding sequence is TGTGCCAGTAAGACAGGGTTGAACACTGAAGCTTTCTTT. Protein: CASKTGLNTEAFF.

This chain joins TRBV6-2 or TRBV6-3 and TRBJ1-2; D is uncertain. CDR3 length: 12 residues. Trimming shortened V by 6 bases and J by 4 bases, and 9 bases separated the two germline ends. CDR1 is MNHEY and CDR2 is SVGEGT in the germline V gene. CDR3 amino acids: CASSQRTYGYTF. CDR3 nucleotide sequence: TGTGCCAGCAGCCAGAGGACCTATGGCTACACCTTC.

Only a few counts were recorded for this clonotype. This chain links TRBV24-1 with TRBJ2-1, with 10 positions matching TRBD2. V shed 0 bases, J shed 6 bases, and the junction held 10 bases outside the gene matches. CDR3 size: 18 residues. Germline V gene lookup returns CDR1 KGHDR and CDR2 SFDVKD. CDR3 sequence: CATSDLRFGLADINEQFF. As DNA, the CDR3 is TGTGCCACCAGTGATTTGCGTTTCGGACTAGCGGATATCAATGAGCAGTTCTTC.

This chain links TRBV29-1 with TRBJ2-5, with 11 positions matching TRBD2. The CDR3 runs 15 residues. Germline CDR1 and CDR2: SQVTM and ANQGSEA. V trimming: 6 bases; J trimming: 4 bases; junction bases outside the gene matches: 10. The CDR3 region is CSVLKLAGDPETQYF. CDR3 nucleotides: TGCAGCGTCTTGAAACTAGCGGGAGACCCAGAGACCCAGTACTTC. The whole variable domain, remainder taken from reference TRBV29-1 and TRBJ2-5, is SAVISQKPSRDICQRGTSLTIQCQVDSQVTMMFWYRQQPGQSLTLIATANQGSEATYESGFVIDKFPISRPNLTFSTLTVSNMSPEDSSIYLCSVLKLAGDPETQYFGPGTRLLVL.